The 24 T cell receptor beta chains below come from one sample, sequenced in a study of T-cell reconstitution after alpha-beta-depleted transplantation in children. Preparation of the TCRbeta library was carried out with unique molecular identifiers. MiXCR, run by TCRdb on the PCR reads, gives a single entry per CDR3 protein. The repertoire holds roughly 310,000 distinct CDR3 sequences, 23% seen once, with approximately 9.9% in the top ten. Sequenced here: PBMCs, mostly from graft donor cells, sampled 180 days after TCRalphabeta/CD19-depleted stem cell transplant. Every receptor here comes from a male patient younger than 18 who had a stem cell transplant for acute lymphoblastic leukemia, so the T cells may come from the graft donor.

The J gene is TRBJ2-3, the V gene TRBV12-3 or TRBV12-4; 12 nucleotides match TRBD2. CDR3 length equals 18 residues. V lost 5 bases and J lost 5; bases outside the gene matches: 14. The CDR3 sequence: CASSPRALTSGSVDTQYF. CDR3 coding DNA: TGTGCCAGCAGTCCTAGGGCGCTGACTAGCGGGAGCGTAGATACGCAGTATTTT.

The chain uses TRBV19 and TRBJ2-5; 8 bases line up with TRBD2. Germline trimming cut 6 bases from V and 5 bases from J; bases unmatched to any gene: 11. The CDR3 loop spans 15 amino acids. Germline V gene sequence: CDR1 LNHDA, CDR2 SQIVND (reference sequence). CDR3 protein: CASRNPGGPRETQYF. The CDR3 nucleotides are TGTGCCAGTAGGAATCCGGGAGGGCCGCGGGAGACCCAGTACTTC.

This clonotype was observed a few times. The CDR3: CASSRVGPSTGSYNSPLHF. The CDR3 nucleotides are TGCGCCAGCAGCCGAGTTGGACCCTCGACGGGCTCCTATAATTCACCCCTCCACTTT. This chain connects TRBV4-1 to TRBJ1-6; D is undetermined. V gave up 4 bases and J gave up 0 bases, with 19 bases separating them. The germline CDR1 and CDR2 sequences are MGHRA and YSYEKL. The CDR3 is 19 amino acids.

This clonotype was observed a handful of times. The J gene is TRBJ2-6, the V gene TRBV21-1; the table's D gene call, TRBD1, was not cross checked with the DNA. TRBV21-1 is recorded as a pseudogene. There are 15 residues in the CDR3. The CDR3 here is CASTSRGSGANVLTF. CDR3 bases: TGTGCCAGCACCTCAAGGGGAAGTGGGGCCAACGTCCTGACTTTC.

This clonotype showed up just a few times. The chain combines TRBV5-1 with TRBJ2-7; D may match TRBD1 or TRBD2 (5 bases each). The germline V gene encodes CDR1 SGHRS and CDR2 YFSETQ. The CDR3 is made up of 16 amino acids. Trimming cost V 1 base and J 0 bases, with 14 bases left between them. The CDR3 sequence: CASSLWGTQSSYEQYF. The CDR3 DNA follows: TGCGCCAGCAGCTTGTGGGGGACCCAAAGCTCCTACGAGCAGTACTTC.

This clonotype has more than one count but fewer than ten. As DNA, the CDR3 is TGTGCCAGCACCCTTAGAGCGGGAGGGCCTGGCACCGGGGAGCTGTTTTTT. Amino acid sequence: CASTLRAGGPGTGELFF. The chain is built from TRBV7-9 and TRBJ2-2, with 10 bases identical to TRBD2. Germline lookup yields CDR1 SEHNR and CDR2 FQNEAQ (reference sequence). The ends lost 7 bases at V and 4 bases at J; junction bases unmatched: 12. CDR3 length equals 17 residues. Combining the CDR3 with reference TRBV7-9 and TRBJ2-2 gives the whole variable domain DTGVSQNPRHKITKRGQNVTFRCDPISEHNRLYWYRQTLGQGPEFLTYFQNEAQLEKSRLLSDRFSAERPKGSFSTLEIQRTEQGDSAMYLCASTLRAGGPGTGELFFGEGSRLTVL.

This clonotype was picked up a small number of times. The rearrangement joins TRBV2 to TRBJ2-1; D is perhaps TRBD1 or TRBD2 (5 bases each). Deletions cut 10 bases from V and 8 bases from J, with 15 bases between. Looked up from germline, CDR1 is SNHLY and CDR2 is FYNNEI. The CDR3 totals 12 residues. Here the CDR3 reads CATGTQRDEQFF. CDR3 in DNA: TGTGCCACTGGGACCCAGCGCGATGAGCAGTTCTTC.

The J gene is TRBJ2-2, the V gene TRBV7-2; a possible D gene is TRBD2 (6 bases). In germline, CDR1 is SGHTA, CDR2 FQGNSA. This CDR3 region has 15 residues. V was clipped by 6 bases and J by 2 bases, with 13 bases between them. CDR3 DNA: TGTGCCAGCAGGTCGTCGGGACTCAACACCGGGGAGCTGTTTTTT. Amino acids: CASRSSGLNTGELFF.

This clonotype was observed a single time. The genes are TRBV12-3 or TRBV12-4 and TRBJ1-2; no clear D. CDR3 size: 14 residues. V lost 2 bases and J 2 bases, leaving 9 bases between the germline ends. The CDR3 DNA reads as TGTGCCAGCAGTTTAAATCAGGTGAACTATGGCTACACCTTC. This sequence encodes CASSLNQVNYGYTF.

A few counts support this clonotype. The V call is TRBV9, the J call TRBJ1-3; 7 positions match TRBD1. V was clipped by 2 bases and J by 10 bases; unmatched bases: 12. This CDR3 region has 15 residues. From germline, CDR1 is SGDLS and CDR2 YYNGEE. For the CDR3, the DNA is TGTGCCAGCAGCGTCTCCCCGACAGGGCAGGTGACCATATATTTT. It translates to CASSVSPTGQVTIYF.

This chain uses TRBV18 with TRBJ2-3; D remains ambiguous. There are 13 residues in the CDR3. V was trimmed by 4 bases and J by 5 bases, leaving 10 bases between them. Per the germline V gene, CDR1 is KGHSH and CDR2 is LQKENI. The CDR3 DNA sequence: TGTGCCAGCTCACGTCAGTCGGTAGATACGCAGTATTTT. Translated, it gives CASSRQSVDTQYF.

The CDR3 bases are TGCGCCAGCAGCCAGCGCAGGGGAAGTGAAAAACTGTTTTTT. Translating it yields CASSQRRGSEKLFF. V is TRBV5-1 and J is TRBJ1-4; tentatively, D is TRBD1 (6 bases). V was trimmed by 4 bases and J by 7 bases, leaving 14 bases between them. Germline V gene sequence: CDR1 SGHRS, CDR2 YFSETQ. The CDR3 contains 14 residues. Looking up the rest from reference TRBV5-1 and TRBJ1-4 gives the full variable domain: KAGVTQTPRYLIKTRGQQVTLSCSPISGHRSVSWYQQTPGQGLQFLFEYFSETQRNKGNFPGRFSGRQFSNSRSEMNVSTLELGDSALYLCASSQRRGSEKLFFGSGTQLSVL.

A few counts support this clonotype. The rearrangement links TRBV10-3 to TRBJ2-7, with 7 bases fitting TRBD1. This CDR3 spans 16 amino acids. Trimming at V came to 2 bases and at J to 1 base, leaving 8 bases not matched to a gene. Germline lookup yields CDR1 ENHRY and CDR2 SYGVKD. The CDR3 here is CAISEPRRTGSYEQYF. CDR3 DNA sequence: TGTGCCATCAGTGAGCCCCGGAGGACAGGATCCTACGAGCAGTACTTC.

This clonotype occurred a few times. This chain joins TRBV29-1 and TRBJ2-2; 7 bases are a match to TRBD1. V trimming: 3 bases; J trimming: 5 bases; junction bases outside the gene matches: 6. CDR3 length: 14 amino acids. CDR1 SQVTM and CDR2 ANQGSEA come from the germline V gene. Written as DNA, the CDR3 is TGCAGCGTTGATCGGGACAGAAGGACCGGGGAGCTGTTTTTT. Translation: CSVDRDRRTGELFF.

This clonotype was found many times. The rearrangement links TRBV5-1 to TRBJ2-3, with no clear D. V shed 1 base and J shed 1 base, with 4 bases lying between them. CDR3 length: 13 residues. Germline CDR1 is SGHRS and CDR2 is YFSETQ. This CDR3 is CASSLLRTDTQYF. CDR3 in DNA: TGCGCCAGCAGCTTGTTGCGCACAGATACGCAGTATTTT. Full variable domain (rest looked up from reference TRBV5-1 and TRBJ2-3): KAGVTQTPRYLIKTRGQQVTLSCSPISGHRSVSWYQQTPGQGLQFLFEYFSETQRNKGNFPGRFSGRQFSNSRSEMNVSTLELGDSALYLCASSLLRTDTQYFGPGTRLTVL.

The chain's CDR3 is CATSDAQGKTEAFF. The CDR3 DNA reads as TGTGCCACCAGTGATGCCCAGGGGAAGACTGAAGCTTTCTTT. The V gene is TRBV24-1, the J gene TRBJ1-1; perhaps TRBD1 as D (6 bases). CDR1 is KGHDR and CDR2 is SFDVKD in the germline V gene. The CDR3 is 14 amino acids. The V and J ends lost 3 bases and 5 bases respectively, with 12 bases between them.

The chain's CDR3 is CSARDSKGEPRQTQYF. The CDR3 DNA follows: TGCAGTGCTAGGGATTCCAAGGGGGAACCTCGACAGACCCAGTACTTC. The chain links TRBV20-1 to TRBJ2-5, with D perhaps matching TRBD1 (6 bases). V lost 3 bases and J 6 bases, leaving 23 bases between the germline ends. Germline CDR1 DFQATT, CDR2 SNEGSKA (reference sequence). The CDR3 covers 16 residues.

This clonotype was observed once. The chain carries TRBV9 and TRBJ2-2; the D is unclear. The CDR3 runs to 11 residues. The germline gives CDR1 SGDLS, CDR2 YYNGEE. The V end lost 7 bases, the J end lost 8 bases, and 9 bases lay between the germline ends. The CDR3 DNA follows: TGTGCCAGCGGAAGAGCAGGGGAGCTGTTTTTT. It yields the protein CASGRAGELFF.

The genes are TRBV27 and TRBJ2-7; 10 nucleotides agree with TRBD1. CDR3 length equals 17 residues. V lost 5 bases and J lost 2; bases outside the gene matches: 12. CDR1 and CDR2 (germline): MNHEY, SMNVEV (reference sequence). The CDR3 is CASSGDPDRGRPYEQYF. The CDR3, as DNA: TGTGCCAGCAGTGGGGACCCAGACAGGGGGCGTCCCTACGAGCAGTACTTC.

A word on this clonotype: One junction end does not reproduce the germline sequence, and a read error may be involved. The chain employs TRBV27 and TRBJ2-7; tentatively, D is TRBD2 (6 bases). Germline V gene data show CDR1 as MNHEY and CDR2 as SMNVEV (reference sequence). The CDR3 extends over 11 amino acids. The CDR3 loop is CTSGQGYEQYF. In nucleotides, the CDR3 is TGTACCAGCGGGCAGGGCTACGAGCAGTACTTC.

This clonotype was counted a few times. V and J are TRBV29-1 and TRBJ2-7; D remains unclear. V gave up 3 bases and J gave up 3 bases, with 9 bases separating them. The CDR3 has 12 residues. Germline assignment: CDR1 SQVTM and CDR2 ANQGSEA. Here the CDR3 DNA reads TGCAGCGTTGAGGATCTAGGCTACGAGCAGTACTTC. Protein product: CSVEDLGYEQYF.

This clonotype was counted a few times. J is TRBJ2-5 and V is TRBV5-6; D could derive from TRBD1 or TRBD2 (5 bases each). The CDR3 has 15 residues. Germline CDR1 and CDR2: SGHDT and YYEEEE. With 1 base removed from V and 5 bases from J, the gap between germline ends came to 15 bases. The CDR3 reads CASSLYWGRGETQYF. In nucleotides, the CDR3 is TGTGCCAGCAGCTTGTACTGGGGCCGCGGGGAGACCCAGTACTTC.

This clonotype was recorded only once. The chain employs TRBV5-1 and TRBJ2-3, with TRBD1 matching over 9 bases. CDR3 length: 19 residues. With 4 bases clipped from V and 3 bases from J, the junction kept 18 bases outside the gene matches. From germline, CDR1 is SGHRS and CDR2 YFSETQ. DNA of the CDR3: TGCGCCAGCAGCGAACGAAAACCGAACAGGGGGCAAAGGACAGATACGCAGTATTTT. Translating gives CASSERKPNRGQRTDTQYF.

This chain uses TRBV14 with TRBJ2-7; maybe TRBD2 (6 bases). This CDR3 spans 15 amino acids. The V end lost 5 bases, the J end lost 3 bases, and 17 bases lay between the germline ends. Germline-derived CDR1 and CDR2 are SGHDN and FVKESK. In nucleotides, the CDR3 is TGTGCCAGCAGCATCGGGACTCCCAGATTCTACGAGCAGTACTTC. It encodes CASSIGTPRFYEQYF. Using reference TRBV14 and TRBJ2-7 for the parts outside the CDR3, the full variable domain is EAGVTQFPSHSVIEKGQTVTLRCDPISGHDNLYWYRRVMGKEIKFLLHFVKESKQDESGMPNNRFLAERTGGTYSTLKVQPAELEDSGVYFCASSIGTPRFYEQYFGPGTRLTVT.